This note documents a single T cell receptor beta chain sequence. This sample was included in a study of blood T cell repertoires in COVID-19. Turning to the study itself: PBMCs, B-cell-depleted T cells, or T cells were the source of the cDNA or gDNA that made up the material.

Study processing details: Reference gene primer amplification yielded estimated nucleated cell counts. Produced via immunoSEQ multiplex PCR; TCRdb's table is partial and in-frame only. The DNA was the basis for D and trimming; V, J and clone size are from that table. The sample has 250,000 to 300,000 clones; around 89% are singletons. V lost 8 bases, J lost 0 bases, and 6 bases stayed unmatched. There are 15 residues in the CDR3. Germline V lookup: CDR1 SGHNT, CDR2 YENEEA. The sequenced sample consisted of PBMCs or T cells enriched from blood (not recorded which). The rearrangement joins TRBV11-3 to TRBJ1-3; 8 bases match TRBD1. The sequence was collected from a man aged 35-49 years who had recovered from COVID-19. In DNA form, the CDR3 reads TGTGCCAGCCGCCTCACAGGGGGCTCTGGAAACACCATATATTTT. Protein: CASRLTGGSGNTIYF.